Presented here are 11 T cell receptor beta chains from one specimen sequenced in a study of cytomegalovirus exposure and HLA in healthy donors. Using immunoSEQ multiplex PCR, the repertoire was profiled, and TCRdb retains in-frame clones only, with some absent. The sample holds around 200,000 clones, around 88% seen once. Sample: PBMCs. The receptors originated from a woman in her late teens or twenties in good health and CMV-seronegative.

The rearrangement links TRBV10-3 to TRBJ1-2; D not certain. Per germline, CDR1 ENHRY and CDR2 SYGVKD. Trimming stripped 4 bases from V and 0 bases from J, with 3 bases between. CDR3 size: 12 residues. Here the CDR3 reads CAISGANYGYTF. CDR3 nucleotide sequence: TGTGCCATCAGTGGAGCTAACTATGGCTACACCTTC.

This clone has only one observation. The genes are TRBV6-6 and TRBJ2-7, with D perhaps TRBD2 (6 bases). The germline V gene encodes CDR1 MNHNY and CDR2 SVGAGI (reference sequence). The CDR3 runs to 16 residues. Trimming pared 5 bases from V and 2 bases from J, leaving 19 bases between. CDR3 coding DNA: TGTGCCAGCAGTCTTCGCCGACTAGAACGCCCCTACGAGCAGTACTTC. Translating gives CASSLRRLERPYEQYF.

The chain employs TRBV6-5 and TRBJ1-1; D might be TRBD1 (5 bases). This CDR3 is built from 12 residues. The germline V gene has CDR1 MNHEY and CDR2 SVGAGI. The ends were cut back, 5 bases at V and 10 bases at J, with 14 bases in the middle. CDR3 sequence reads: CASSPPRGAAFF. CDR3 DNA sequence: TGTGCCAGCAGTCCCCCGCGCGGGGCAGCTTTCTTT.

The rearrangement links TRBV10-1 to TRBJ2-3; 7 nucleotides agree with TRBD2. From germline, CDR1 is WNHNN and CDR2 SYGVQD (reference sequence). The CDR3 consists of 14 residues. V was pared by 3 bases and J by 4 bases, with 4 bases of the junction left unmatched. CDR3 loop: CASSDGGSADTQYF. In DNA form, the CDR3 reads TGCGCCAGCAGTGATGGCGGGAGCGCAGATACGCAGTATTTT.

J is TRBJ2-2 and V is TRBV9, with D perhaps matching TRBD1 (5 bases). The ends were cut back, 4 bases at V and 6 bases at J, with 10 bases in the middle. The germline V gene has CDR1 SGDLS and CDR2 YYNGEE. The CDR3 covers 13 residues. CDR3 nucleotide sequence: TGTGCCAGCAGCCGTAGGGGTGCCGGGGAGCTGTTTTTT. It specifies CASSRRGAGELFF.

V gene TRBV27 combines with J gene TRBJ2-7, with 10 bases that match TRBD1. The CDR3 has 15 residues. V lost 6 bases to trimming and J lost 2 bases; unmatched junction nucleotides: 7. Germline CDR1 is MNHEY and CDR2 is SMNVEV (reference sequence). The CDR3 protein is CASRPTGGTPYEQYF. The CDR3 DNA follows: TGTGCCAGCAGGCCGACAGGGGGCACCCCCTACGAGCAGTACTTC.

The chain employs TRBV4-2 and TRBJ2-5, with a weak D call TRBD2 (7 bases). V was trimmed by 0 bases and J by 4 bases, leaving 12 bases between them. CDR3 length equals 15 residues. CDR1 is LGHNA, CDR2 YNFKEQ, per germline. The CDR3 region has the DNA TGTGCCAGCAGCCAAGAACGGGGGGCCAGAGAGACCCAGTACTTC. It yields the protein CASSQERGARETQYF.

CDR3 loop: CASATRLFGFDEQFF. The CDR3 region has the DNA TGTGCCAGCGCTACGCGGCTATTCGGGTTCGATGAGCAGTTCTTC. This chain links TRBV19 with TRBJ2-1; D call uncertain. The CDR3 contains 15 residues. V lost 9 bases to trimming and J lost 8 bases, with 23 bases between them. Germline loops: CDR1 LNHDA, CDR2 SQIVND (reference sequence).

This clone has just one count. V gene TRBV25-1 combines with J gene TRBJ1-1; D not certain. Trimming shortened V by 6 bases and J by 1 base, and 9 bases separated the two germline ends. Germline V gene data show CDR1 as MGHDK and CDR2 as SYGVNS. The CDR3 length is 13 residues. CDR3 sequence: CASSGVGNTEAFF. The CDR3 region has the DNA TGTGCCAGCAGCGGGGTGGGGAACACTGAAGCTTTCTTT.

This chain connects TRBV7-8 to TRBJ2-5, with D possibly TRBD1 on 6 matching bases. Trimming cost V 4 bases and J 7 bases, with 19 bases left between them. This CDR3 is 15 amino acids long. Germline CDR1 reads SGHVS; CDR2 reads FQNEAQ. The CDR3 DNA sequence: TGTGCCAGCAGCTCCATATCGGGACAATTGGGGACCCAGTACTTC. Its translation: CASSSISGQLGTQYF. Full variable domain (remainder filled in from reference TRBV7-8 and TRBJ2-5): GAGVSQSPRYKVAKRGQDVALRCDPISGHVSLFWYQQALGQGPEFLTYFQNEAQLDKSGLPSDRFFAERPEGSVSTLKIQRTQQEDSAVYLCASSSISGQLGTQYFGPGTRLLVL.

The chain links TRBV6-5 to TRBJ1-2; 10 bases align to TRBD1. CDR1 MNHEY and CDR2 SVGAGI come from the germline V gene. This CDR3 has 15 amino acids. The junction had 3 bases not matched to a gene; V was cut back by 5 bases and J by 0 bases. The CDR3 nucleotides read TGTGCCAGCAGTACCGGGACAGGGGCTAACTATGGCTACACCTTC. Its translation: CASSTGTGANYGYTF.